This T cell receptor beta chain is drawn from a study of T cells in Graves' hyperthyroidism and ophthalmopathy. RNA transcripts served as the template for amplifying TCR beta CDR3 regions. Using the HTBI primer set, a first-round RT-PCR was run on the TCR CDR3. Each CDR3 protein gets one entry after TCRdb re-called the multiplex PCR reads with MiXCR. The sample consists of about 570,000 distinct CDR3 sequences, around 42% of them appearing once. J gave up 4 bases and V 11 bases, and 4 bases lay outside the gene matches. Looked up from germline, CDR1 is MNHEY and CDR2 is SVGAGI. The CDR3 consists of 11 residues.

The rearrangement links TRBV6-5 to TRBJ2-7; 8 bases are shared with TRBD1. This TCR derives from an adult woman with Graves' disease, either hyperthyroidism or ophthalmopathy (not recorded which). Input material: peripheral blood or thyroid tissue (not recorded which). In DNA, the CDR3 is TGTGCCGGACAGGGTGTTTACGAGCAGTACTTC. As protein: CAGQGVYEQYF.